Shown below are 4 T cell receptor beta chains from a single sample sequenced in a study of blood T cell repertoires in COVID-19. Here immunoSEQ multiplex PCR was the method, and the copy in TCRdb shows in-frame clones only, minus some. The sample lists 300,000 to 450,000 clones, more than 80% occurring once. Specimen: peripheral blood. The source of these receptors is a woman between 25 and 40 years old with COVID-19, enrolled during active disease.

The CDR3 DNA reads as TGTGCCAGCAGTTTTCGGGGACTAGCGGGACCAGATACGCAGTATTTT. This gives the protein CASSFRGLAGPDTQYF. The chain is built from TRBV27 and TRBJ2-3; 13 positions agree with TRBD2. The ends lost 3 bases at V and 4 bases at J; junction bases unmatched: 4. Germline CDR1 and CDR2: MNHEY and SMNVEV (reference sequence). The CDR3 is 16 amino acids.

The CDR3 bases are TGTGCCAGTGGTGGACTAGCGGGGAACACAGATACGCAGTATTTT. Protein: CASGGLAGNTDTQYF. This chain links TRBV19 with TRBJ2-3; 12 bases map to TRBD2. CDR1 LNHDA and CDR2 SQIVND come from the germline V gene (reference sequence). Trimming removed 8 bases from V and 2 bases from J; junction bases left unmatched: 5. CDR3 length: 15 amino acids.

This clone turned up a few times. The rearrangement uses TRBV10-3 and TRBJ2-3; TRBD1 is a possible D gene (5 bases). CDR3 size: 14 residues. Germline V CDR1 and CDR2: ENHRY, SYGVKD. Between the trimmed V and J ends, which lost 4 bases and 5 bases, there was a span of 13 bases. The CDR3 protein is CAISGQGPKDTQYF. The CDR3 DNA sequence: TGTGCCATCAGTGGCCAGGGTCCAAAAGATACGCAGTATTTT.

This clone appeared a single time. The chain joins TRBV10-3 to TRBJ1-3; weak D call: TRBD1 (5 bases). V lost 3 bases to trimming and J lost 4 bases, with 16 bases between them. CDR1 and CDR2 (germline): ENHRY, SYGVKD. The CDR3 has 16 residues. CDR3: CAISDPRQSSGNTIYF. DNA of the CDR3: TGTGCCATCAGTGACCCGAGACAGTCCTCGGGAAACACCATATATTTT.